This T cell receptor beta chain was identified in a study of cytomegalovirus exposure and HLA in healthy donors. Remarks on this clone: Its antigen is not identified.

V gave up 3 bases and J gave up 7 bases, with 19 bases separating them. The CDR3 consists of 16 residues. In germline, CDR1 is LNHNV, CDR2 YYDKDF (reference sequence). Overall study findings and caveats: The CMV antigen specificity of a few CMV-associated chains was confirmed through in vitro analysis. Using a false discovery rate of 0.05, a later analysis showed that approximately 18,000 TCR beta sequences were associated with HLA alleles.

Both 60 Vbeta primers and 13 Jbeta primers went into the PCR. Method: immunoSEQ multiplex PCR; TCRdb's copy keeps in-frame clones and lacks some. The data show 120,000 to 150,000 clones, with 65% to 85% seen just once and approximately 3% held by the top ten. This TCR was sampled from a male donor in good health and CMV-seronegative. Sequenced sample: PBMCs. This chain connects TRBV15 to TRBJ1-5, with D tentatively TRBD1 (5 bases). The CDR3 region has the DNA TGTGCCACCAGCAGTCCCAGGGCGGCTTGGCACCAGCCCCAGCATTTT. It translates to CATSSPRAAWHQPQHF. The full variable domain, with the rest looked up from reference TRBV15 and TRBJ1-5, is DAMVIQNPRYQVTQFGKPVTLSCSQTLNHNVMYWYQQKSSQAPKLLFHYYDKDFNNEADTPDNFQSRRPNTSFCFLDIRSPGLGDTAMYLCATSSPRAAWHQPQHFGDGTRLSIL.